The 9 T cell receptor beta chains listed next were all sequenced from one sample in a study of blood T cell repertoires in COVID-19. Assay: immunoSEQ multiplex PCR; the TCRdb copy retains only in-frame clones and omits some. The sample shows 300,000 to 400,000 clones, under 90% of them seen only once. Sequencing was carried out using PBMCs or T cells enriched from blood (not recorded which). All receptors derive from a man aged 60 to 75 who had recovered from COVID-19.

The chain joins TRBV11-1 to TRBJ2-7; D ambiguous. Germline V gene data show CDR1 as SGHAT and CDR2 as FQDESV (reference sequence). The V end lost 2 bases, the J end lost 2 bases, and 10 bases lay between the germline ends. The CDR3 length is 14 residues. In nucleotides, the CDR3 is TGTGCCAGCAGCTTACTCCTGGCCGCCTACGAGCAGTACTTC. Translating it yields CASSLLLAAYEQYF.

The gene calls are TRBV5-1 and TRBJ1-4, with 7 bases aligning to TRBD1. Germline lookup yields CDR1 SGHRS and CDR2 YFSETQ. V shed 6 bases, J shed 2 bases, and the junction held 4 bases outside the gene matches. CDR3 size: 14 residues. CDR3 residues: CASKRQGTNEKLFF. In DNA form, the CDR3 reads TGCGCCAGCAAAAGACAGGGCACTAATGAAAAACTGTTTTTT.

This chain joins TRBV6-5 and TRBJ2-7; possibly TRBD1 for D (6 bases). V was shortened by 6 bases and J by 3 bases, with 18 bases between the two germline ends. This CDR3 spans 15 amino acids. Looked up from germline, CDR1 is MNHEY and CDR2 is SVGAGI. The CDR3 loop reads CASSPYGAGVYEQYF. Written as DNA, the CDR3 is TGTGCCAGCAGCCCCTACGGGGCAGGGGTCTACGAGCAGTACTTC.

The J gene is TRBJ1-4, the V gene TRBV28, with D tentatively TRBD1 (6 bases). Germline CDR1 MDHEN, CDR2 SYDVKM. The CDR3 totals 13 residues. Trimming removed 5 bases from V and 8 bases from J, with 12 bases in between. The CDR3 loop is CASSTYQGEKLFF. Written as DNA, the CDR3 is TGTGCCAGCAGTACTTATCAGGGGGAAAAACTGTTTTTT. Full variable domain (remainder filled in from reference TRBV28 and TRBJ1-4): DVKVTQSSRYLVKRTGEKVFLECVQDMDHENMFWYRQDPGLGLRLIYFSYDVKMKEKGDIPEGYSVSREKKERFSLILESASTNQTSMYLCASSTYQGEKLFFGSGTQLSVL.

Concerning this clone: One end of the junction fails to match germline, which may point to a read error. The J gene is TRBJ2-7, the V gene TRBV19, with 7 bases aligning to TRBD2. The CDR3 is made up of 13 amino acids. Germline values: CDR1 LNHDA, CDR2 SQIVND (reference sequence). The chain's CDR3 is CASSNPAQRDEGF. DNA of the CDR3: TGTGCCAGTAGTAACCCAGCCCAGCGGGACGAGGGCTTC.

Concerning this clone: The junction and the germline gene differ at one end; a read error may be behind it. This rearrangement joins TRBV6-2 or TRBV6-3 to TRBJ2-5; 7 nucleotides align to TRBD1. Germline-derived CDR1 and CDR2 are MNHEY and SVGEGT. This CDR3 has 14 residues. As DNA, the CDR3 is TGTGCCAGCAGTGACTCCGACAGGGAAGAGACCCAGTACTTC. Amino acid sequence: CASSDSDREETQYF.

In this sample, this clone turned up once. This chain connects TRBV7-2 to TRBJ2-1; 10 bases fit TRBD1. V trimming: 5 bases; J trimming: 8 bases; junction bases outside the gene matches: 12. CDR1 is SGHTA and CDR2 is FQGNSA in the germline V gene. This CDR3 has 16 residues. The CDR3 loop reads CASSPRSGQGFYEQFF. The CDR3 DNA reads TGTGCCAGCAGCCCCAGATCGGGACAGGGGTTCTATGAGCAGTTCTTC.

The J gene is TRBJ2-1, the V gene TRBV2, with TRBD1 matching 9 bases. The V gene's germline CDR1 is SNHLY and CDR2 FYNNEI. The CDR3 runs 12 residues. V was pared by 8 bases and J by 12 bases, with 8 bases of the junction left unmatched. The CDR3 is CASALQGAGQFF. The CDR3 DNA reads as TGTGCCAGCGCGCTACAGGGGGCCGGGCAGTTCTTC.

In DNA, the CDR3 is TGTGCCACCAGCAGAGAGGGGGCAGGGGCCCTCTATGGCTACACCTTC. This codes for CATSREGAGALYGYTF. The chain joins TRBV15 to TRBJ1-2, with D possibly TRBD1 on 6 matching bases. CDR1 is LNHNV and CDR2 is YYDKDF in the germline V gene (reference sequence). V gave up 0 bases and J gave up 4 bases, with 15 bases separating them. CDR3 size: 16 residues.